A single sample is the source of the 13 T cell receptor beta chains below, sequenced in a study of CD8 T cells in Susac syndrome. Random hexamers were used to reverse transcribe the RNA input (about 0.45 to 1 ug). TCRdb analysed the immunoSEQ multiplex PCR reads with MiXCR anew, one entry per CDR3 protein. The profile shows 200,000 to 300,000 distinct CDR3 sequences, around 96% of them singletons. The sequenced sample was CD4+ T cells from PBMCs. These receptors were obtained from a human donor with Susac syndrome.

The rearrangement links TRBV4-1 to TRBJ2-5; D is perhaps TRBD1 or TRBD2 (5 bases each). V was shortened by 4 bases and J by 7 bases, with 13 bases between the two germline ends. This CDR3 is built from 13 residues. Germline values: CDR1 MGHRA, CDR2 YSYEKL. The CDR3: CASSLGTPGTQYF. CDR3 DNA sequence: TGCGCCAGCAGCCTCGGGACCCCAGGGACCCAGTACTTC.

CDR3 bases: TGCAGCGTTTCTCCGGGAGGGACGGATACGCAGTATTTT. It encodes CSVSPGGTDTQYF. V and J are TRBV29-1 and TRBJ2-3, with TRBD2 matching over 8 bases. Germline assignment: CDR1 SQVTM and CDR2 ANQGSEA. J lost 6 bases, V lost 5 bases, and 7 bases had no gene match. This CDR3 is 13 amino acids long.

This chain links TRBV5-1 with TRBJ2-7, with 7 bases identical to TRBD1. V lost 4 bases and J lost 3; bases outside the gene matches: 7. The CDR3 contains 14 residues. Germline V gene data show CDR1 as SGHRS and CDR2 as YFSETQ. The CDR3 DNA is TGCGCCAGCAGCGCTGAGGGGGCGAGCTACGAGCAGTACTTC. Amino acid sequence: CASSAEGASYEQYF. Complete variable domain (other parts from reference TRBV5-1 and TRBJ2-7): KAGVTQTPRYLIKTRGQQVTLSCSPISGHRSVSWYQQTPGQGLQFLFEYFSETQRNKGNFPGRFSGRQFSNSRSEMNVSTLELGDSALYLCASSAEGASYEQYFGPGTRLTVT.

The chain links TRBV18 to TRBJ2-5; D call uncertain. The CDR3 sequence is 14 residues long. Trimming cost V 3 bases and J 5 bases, with 13 bases left between them. CDR1 KGHSH and CDR2 LQKENI come from the germline V gene. The CDR3 loop is CASSPPRLGETQYF. The CDR3 DNA follows: TGTGCCAGCTCACCGCCGCGACTGGGGGAGACCCAGTACTTC.

The genes are TRBV11-3 and TRBJ2-5; D assignment may be TRBD1 or TRBD2 (5 bases each). The germline CDR1 and CDR2 sequences are SGHNT and YENEEA. The CDR3 totals 15 residues. V lost 5 bases and J 5 bases, leaving 18 bases between the germline ends. Here the CDR3 DNA reads TGTGCCAGCAGCGGGAACCGGGGAAGGGGTGAGACCCAGTACTTC. Protein sequence: CASSGNRGRGETQYF.

V is TRBV5-1 and J is TRBJ1-5; perhaps TRBD1 as D (6 bases). The length of the CDR3 is 15 residues. V lost 0 bases to trimming and J lost 1 base, with 8 bases between them. Germline V lookup: CDR1 SGHRS, CDR2 YFSETQ. CDR3 amino acids: CASSLGTVSNQPQHF. CDR3 nucleotides: TGCGCCAGCAGCTTGGGGACAGTAAGCAATCAGCCCCAGCATTTT.

This clonotype was counted a single time. This sequence joins TRBV4-1 and TRBJ2-1; weak D call: TRBD1 (5 bases). The CDR3 runs 13 residues. The germline V and J ends were trimmed by 0 bases and 8 bases, with 8 bases remaining between them. CDR1 is MGHRA and CDR2 is YSYEKL in the germline V gene. For the CDR3, the DNA is TGCGCCAGCAGCCAAGATTCCAGGGATGAGCAGTTCTTC. It codes for CASSQDSRDEQFF.

This chain uses TRBV29-1 with TRBJ2-1; 11 nucleotides align to TRBD2. CDR1 is SQVTM, CDR2 ANQGSEA, per germline. V lost 6 bases, J lost 1 base, and 11 bases stayed unmatched. This CDR3 has 17 residues. In DNA, the CDR3 is TGCAGCGTCGCCGGGACTAGCGGAAGCTTATCCTACAATGAGCAGTTCTTC. It encodes CSVAGTSGSLSYNEQFF.

The chain combines TRBV29-1 with TRBJ2-7, with D unclear. Germline-derived CDR1 and CDR2 are SQVTM and ANQGSEA. The CDR3 has 12 amino acids. V was cut by 1 base and J by 5 bases, with 9 bases left in between. DNA of the CDR3: TGCAGCGTTGAAGGGCCAAGCGACGAGCAGTACTTC. As protein: CSVEGPSDEQYF.

V gene TRBV30 combines with J gene TRBJ1-2; 8 nucleotides agree with TRBD1. The CDR3 is made up of 14 amino acids. The junction had 10 bases not matched to a gene; V was cut back by 3 bases and J by 7 bases. Per germline, CDR1 GTSNPN and CDR2 SVGIG (reference sequence). The CDR3 DNA reads as TGTGCCTGGAGGAGGGGACAGGATTTGAGTGGCTACACCTTC. It translates to CAWRRGQDLSGYTF.

The genes are TRBV7-9 and TRBJ1-1; possible D gene TRBD1, 6 bases. Germline loops: CDR1 SEHNR, CDR2 FQNEAQ (reference sequence). This CDR3 region has 14 residues. V was pared by 3 bases and J by 4 bases, with 12 bases between. CDR3 in DNA: TGTGCCAGCAGCTTCCAGGGGAGGGTCACTGAAGCTTTCTTT. Residues: CASSFQGRVTEAFF.

The chain carries TRBV29-1 and TRBJ1-1, with D maybe TRBD1 (5 bases). V was shortened by 7 bases and J by 7 bases, with 16 bases between the two germline ends. Germline V gene sequence: CDR1 SQVTM, CDR2 ANQGSEA. There are 12 residues in the CDR3. DNA for the CDR3: TGCAGCGCCGGCCCGGGACTGCGTGAAGCTTTCTTT. This sequence encodes CSAGPGLREAFF.

The chain uses TRBV29-1 and TRBJ2-2; D perhaps matches TRBD1 (7 bases). Germline loops: CDR1 SQVTM, CDR2 ANQGSEA. V shed 5 bases and J shed 5 bases, with 12 bases lying between them. The CDR3 length is 13 residues. The CDR3 DNA is TGCAGCGTTCAACAGGGGAGGACCGGGGAGCTGTTTTTT. Its translation: CSVQQGRTGELFF.